Listed below are T cell receptor beta chains from one sample, sequenced in a study of blood T cell repertoires in COVID-19. Assay used: immunoSEQ multiplex PCR; TCRdb lists only in-frame clones, some missing. The sample includes about 170,000 clones, 84% of them seen just once. What was sequenced was peripheral blood. These receptors came from a man aged 35-49 years who had recovered from COVID-19. The CDR3 runs from the conserved cysteine through the conserved F or W. D genes are given only for firm matches. Clone size is given for some rows only: seen once, a few or many times, or a class if the clone is expanded.

V gene: TRBV6-1
clone size: .
J gene: TRBJ2-2
D gene: .
CDR3 protein: CASSERTSSNTGELFF
CDR3 DNA: TGTGCCAGCAGTGAACGAACTAGCTCGAACACCGGGGAGCTGTTTTTT

V gene: TRBV7-2
clone size: .
J gene: TRBJ2-1
D gene: .
CDR3 protein: CASSPSVNEQFF
CDR3 DNA: TGTGCCAGCAGCCCTAGCGTCAATGAGCAGTTCTTC

V gene: TRBV9
clone size: .
J gene: TRBJ2-5
D gene: .
CDR3 protein: CASSVEGGAWEETQYF
CDR3 DNA: TGTGCCAGCAGCGTAGAAGGTGGGGCCTGGGAAGAGACCCAGTACTTC

V gene: TRBV7-2
clone size: .
J gene: TRBJ2-7
D gene: TRBD2
CDR3 protein: CASSLNPGTSVGEQYF
CDR3 DNA: TGTGCCAGCAGTCTTAACCCCGGGACTAGCGTGGGCGAGCAGTACTTC

V gene: TRBV7-9
clone size: .
J gene: TRBJ2-1
D gene: TRBD2
CDR3 protein: CASSSGAGGFDEQFF
CDR3 DNA: TGTGCCAGCAGCTCCGGGGCGGGGGGGTTCGATGAGCAGTTCTTC

V gene: TRBV6-6
clone size: .
J gene: TRBJ1-2
D gene: .
CDR3 protein: CASLGQGRLVNYGYTF
CDR3 DNA: TGTGCCAGCCTTGGGCAGGGAAGACTGGTTAACTATGGCTACACCTTC

V gene: TRBV9
clone size: .
J gene: TRBJ2-7
D gene: .
CDR3 protein: CASSPSVFSSSYEQYF
CDR3 DNA: TGTGCCAGCAGCCCTAGTGTATTCTCCAGTTCCTACGAGCAGTACTTC

V gene: TRBV11-2
clone size: .
J gene: TRBJ1-3
D gene: .
CDR3 protein: CASSFVQSGNTIYF
CDR3 DNA: TGTGCCAGCAGCTTTGTTCAGTCTGGAAACACCATATATTTT

V gene: TRBV9
clone size: once
J gene: TRBJ1-1
D gene: .
CDR3 protein: CASSVVAGTNTEAFF
CDR3 DNA: TGTGCCAGCAGCGTAGTAGCGGGGACGAACACTGAAGCTTTCTTT

V gene: TRBV6-6
clone size: .
J gene: TRBJ2-3
D gene: TRBD2
CDR3 protein: CASSDVAGASETQYF
CDR3 DNA: TGTGCCAGCAGTGATGTAGCGGGCGCGAGTGAGACGCAGTATTTT